The rows below give T cell receptor beta chains drawn from one sample of a study of long-term antiretroviral therapy in people with HIV. Produced via immunoSEQ multiplex PCR; TCRdb's table is partial and in-frame only. The table shows under 25,000 clones, with approximately 86% occurring only once. The specimen comprised unsorted PBMCs, sampled 1.3 years after starting antiretroviral therapy. These receptors originate from a man in his 60s with HIV. Each CDR3 is given with its conserved first and last residue. The D gene is left open where the match is weak. Clone size is shown for a subset of rows, as once, few, many or a class of expanded clone.

TRBV7-2,TRBD1,TRBJ1-5,NA,CASSLAVTRDSGEPQHF,TGTGCCAGCAGCTTAGCCGTCACCCGGGACAGCGGAGAGCCCCAGCATTTT
TRBV5-1,NA,TRBJ2-5,NA,CASSRRVKVDNGETQYF,TGCGCCAGCAGCCGCCGGGTAAAGGTGGATAATGGGGAGACCCAGTACTTC
TRBV7-2,NA,TRBJ2-1,NA,CASSLLQGSYNEQFF,TGTGCCAGCAGCTTACTTCAGGGTTCCTACAATGAGCAGTTCTTC
TRBV18,TRBD2,TRBJ2-1,few,CASSPKRLAGGSSYNEQFF,TGTGCCAGCTCACCGAAGCGACTAGCGGGAGGTAGCTCCTACAATGAGCAGTTCTTC
TRBV7-9,NA,TRBJ1-4,NA,CASTPLGGSSANEKLFF,TGTGCCAGCACCCCTTTAGGTGGCTCGTCGGCTAATGAAAAACTGTTTTTT
TRBV5-6,NA,TRBJ2-2,once,CASSRTGWGSNTGELFF,TGTGCCAGCAGCCGGACGGGTTGGGGGTCGAACACCGGGGAGCTGTTTTTT
TRBV4-1,NA,TRBJ1-5,NA,CASSQEGDRPQHF,TGCGCCAGCAGCCAAGAAGGAGACAGGCCCCAGCATTTT
TRBV28,TRBD1,TRBJ2-7,NA,CASSRTRDRGKQYF,TGTGCCAGCAGTCGAACCCGGGACAGGGGTAAACAGTACTTC
TRBV30,TRBD1,TRBJ2-2,NA,CAWARGSSTGELFF,TGTGCCTGGGCCAGGGGGTCCAGCACCGGGGAGCTGTTTTTT
TRBV5-1,NA,TRBJ2-5,NA,CASSWGPGRRQETQYF,TGCGCCAGCAGCTGGGGACCGGGACGAAGACAAGAGACCCAGTACTTC
TRBV7-8,TRBD2,TRBJ2-7,NA,CASSSPMISGSLFEQYF,TGTGCCAGCAGCTCCCCGATGATTAGCGGGAGTTTGTTCGAGCAGTACTTC
TRBV28,NA,TRBJ2-7,NA,CASSLNRELYEQYF,TGTGCCAGCAGTTTAAATCGAGAGCTCTACGAGCAGTACTTC
TRBV30,TRBD1,TRBJ1-1,NA,CAWSRQGGTEAFF,TGTGCCTGGAGCCGACAGGGGGGCACTGAAGCTTTCTTT
TRBV11-2,NA,TRBJ2-5,NA,CASSLGGAGSGVGTQYF,TGTGCCAGCAGCTTAGGGGGGGCGGGGAGTGGTGTAGGGACCCAGTACTTC
TRBV7-9,NA,TRBJ1-1,NA,CASSLDSPEAFF,TGTGCCAGCAGCTTAGACAGCCCGGAAGCTTTCTTT
TRBV5-1,NA,TRBJ1-2,few,CASSAGATNYGYTF,TGCGCCAGCAGTGCGGGTGCGACTAACTATGGCTACACCTTC
TRBV6-6,NA,TRBJ2-4,NA,CASSYTLAKNIQYF,TGTGCCAGCAGTTACACGCTAGCCAAAAACATTCAGTACTTC
TRBV11-2,NA,TRBJ2-3,NA,CASSLVGLTDTQYF,TGTGCCAGCAGCTTAGTAGGACTCACAGATACGCAGTATTTT
TRBV29-1,TRBD2,TRBJ2-3,once,CSVEALRTSGRFSDTQYF,TGCAGCGTTGAAGCCTTGCGGACTAGCGGGAGATTTTCAGATACGCAGTATTTT
TRBV18,NA,TRBJ1-4,once,CASSPFKISHATNEKLFF,TGTGCCAGCTCACCATTCAAGATTTCGCATGCAACTAATGAAAAACTGTTTTTT
TRBV30,TRBD2,TRBJ2-3,NA,CAWSAPGGREDTQYF,TGTGCCTGGAGTGCCCCGGGGGGGCGCGAGGATACGCAGTATTTT
TRBV5-1,NA,TRBJ2-7,NA,CASSEQGGGSSYEQYF,TGCGCCAGCAGCGAGCAAGGTGGTGGGAGCTCCTACGAGCAGTACTTC
TRBV11-2,NA,TRBJ1-1,NA,CASSLLRIDTEAFF,TGTGCCAGCAGCTTATTGAGAATTGACACTGAAGCTTTCTTT
TRBV5-1,NA,TRBJ2-7,NA,CASSQQFSSYEQYF,TGCGCCAGCAGCCAGCAGTTCAGCTCCTACGAGCAGTACTTC
TRBV15,TRBD1,TRBJ2-1,NA,CATSRDPPKTGSPYNEQFF,TGTGCCACCAGCAGAGACCCCCCAAAGACAGGGTCCCCCTACAATGAGCAGTTCTTC
TRBV5-1,NA,TRBJ2-7,NA,CASSWTIMDSYEQYF,TGCGCCAGCAGCTGGACGATTATGGACAGCTACGAGCAGTACTTC
TRBV6-6,TRBD1,TRBJ1-2,NA,CASSQDREYGYTF,TGTGCCAGCAGTCAGGACAGGGAATATGGCTACACCTTC
TRBV27,NA,TRBJ2-5,NA,CASSLAGVLETQYF,TGTGCCAGCAGTTTAGCAGGGGTACTTGAGACCCAGTACTTC
TRBV5-4,TRBD2,TRBJ2-5,NA,CASSFTSGPQETQYF,TGTGCCAGCAGCTTTACTAGCGGGCCACAAGAGACCCAGTACTTC
TRBV30,NA,TRBJ2-7,NA,CAWSEGLPNHEQYF,TGTGCCTGGAGTGAGGGTCTTCCAAACCACGAGCAGTACTTC
TRBV5-1,NA,TRBJ1-1,NA,CASSWGLLAGEAFF,TGCGCCAGCAGCTGGGGACTCTTAGCGGGGGAAGCTTTCTTT
TRBV12-5,TRBD2,TRBJ2-3,NA,CASGIGLAGGTDTQYF,TGTGCTAGTGGTATAGGACTAGCGGGGGGCACAGATACGCAGTATTTT
TRBV7-9,NA,TRBJ2-7,NA,CASSVGVPLFEQYF,TGTGCCAGCAGCGTTGGAGTCCCCCTGTTCGAGCAGTACTTC
TRBV15,NA,TRBJ1-5,few,CATSRHPRGGQHQPQHF,TGTGCCACCAGCAGACACCCCAGGGGAGGACAGCATCAGCCCCAGCATTTT
TRBV10-3,NA,TRBJ2-5,NA,CAISDHEGGQETQYF,TGTGCCATCAGTGACCACGAGGGGGGCCAAGAGACCCAGTACTTC
TRBV18,TRBD1,TRBJ1-6,NA,CASSPMTGDNSPLHF,TGTGCCAGCTCACCGATGACAGGGGATAATTCACCCCTCCACTTT
TRBV27,NA,TRBJ2-7,NA,CASSWGGEQYF,TGTGCCAGCAGTTGGGGAGGCGAGCAGTACTTC
TRBV27,NA,TRBJ1-5,NA,CASSLFPGHRTGGNQPQHF,TGTGCCAGCAGTTTATTCCCGGGACACCGAACGGGGGGCAATCAGCCCCAGCATTTT
TRBV7-2,TRBD2,TRBJ2-1,few,CASSNSRGGNEQFF,TGTGCCAGCAGCAATAGTCGGGGGGGCAATGAGCAGTTCTTC
TRBV27,NA,TRBJ1-4,NA,CASSWAANEKLFF,TGTGCCAGCAGTTGGGCAGCTAATGAAAAACTGTTTTTT
TRBV27,NA,TRBJ1-2,NA,CASSLYRGSNYGYTF,TGTGCCAGCAGTTTATATCGGGGATCGAACTATGGCTACACCTTC
TRBV15,NA,TRBJ2-3,large,CATSRDDGGLGHTDTQYF,TGTGCCACCAGCAGAGATGATGGGGGACTTGGCCACACAGATACGCAGTATTTT
TRBV10-1,NA,TRBJ2-6,NA,CASSDGGPGANVLTF,TGCGCCAGCAGTGACGGGGGACCTGGGGCCAACGTCCTGACTTTC
TRBV4-1,NA,TRBJ1-1,NA,CASSHDRGTEAFF,TGCGCCAGCAGCCACGATAGGGGAACTGAAGCTTTCTTT
TRBV28,NA,TRBJ1-4,NA,CASTLGTFIRDEKLFF,TGTGCCAGCACCCTCGGGACTTTCATTAGGGATGAAAAACTGTTTTTT
TRBV29-1,NA,TRBJ2-7,NA,CSVGLDGYEQYF,TGCAGCGTTGGTTTGGACGGATACGAGCAGTACTTC
TRBV28,NA,TRBJ2-3,NA,CASSLRGPRGTQYF,TGTGCCAGCAGTTTACGGGGGCCCCGGGGTACGCAGTATTTT
TRBV5-1,NA,TRBJ2-5,NA,CASSFNTRAETQYF,TGCGCCAGCAGCTTCAACACCCGGGCGGAGACCCAGTACTTC
TRBV2,NA,TRBJ1-1,NA,CASSEGWKTEAFF,TGTGCCAGCAGTGAAGGGTGGAAAACTGAAGCTTTCTTT
TRBV29-1,NA,TRBJ2-5,NA,CSDREDWETQYF,TGCAGCGATCGCGAGGATTGGGAGACCCAGTACTTC
TRBV18,TRBD1,TRBJ2-2,NA,CASSPRTGEGGELFF,TGTGCCAGCTCACCACGGACAGGGGAAGGCGGGGAGCTGTTTTTT
TRBV30,TRBD1,TRBJ1-1,NA,CAWSSTGFGKDTEAFF,TGTGCCTGGAGTTCGACAGGGTTTGGAAAAGACACTGAAGCTTTCTTT
TRBV7-9,NA,TRBJ1-1,NA,CASSLATRDGFNTEAFF,TGTGCCAGCAGCTTAGCGACCCGGGACGGCTTTAACACTGAAGCTTTCTTT
TRBV27,TRBD1,TRBJ1-2,few,CASSPGTAVSVNGYTF,TGTGCCAGCAGTCCTGGGACAGCTGTTTCGGTGAATGGCTACACCTTC
TRBV7-9,NA,TRBJ2-7,NA,CASSPRQIYEQYF,TGTGCCAGCAGCCCGCGACAGATCTACGAGCAGTACTTC